These T cell receptor beta chains were read from a single sample in a study of cytomegalovirus exposure and HLA in healthy donors. Profiled with immunoSEQ multiplex PCR; TCRdb holds only in-frame clones, not every one. The table has about 140,000 clones, 77% seen once. Sequenced material: PBMCs. The receptors stem from a man aged 25-45 years in good health and CMV-seronegative. Each CDR3 is given with its conserved first and last residue. Fields, in order: D gene, V gene, clone size, J gene, CDR3 DNA, CDR3 protein. The D gene is left open where the match is weak. Some rows have no size entry. The others give once, few or many, or a class for an expanded clone.

d_call: .
v_call: TRBV11-1
clone_size: .
j_call: TRBJ1-2
cdr3_nt: TGTGCCAGCAGCGTTACAGGGAACTATGGCTACACCTTC
cdr3_aa: CASSVTGNYGYTF

d_call: TRBD1
v_call: TRBV27
clone_size: .
j_call: TRBJ2-6
cdr3_nt: TGTGCCAGCAGAGGACAGGGGGACAGCTCTGGGGCCAACGTCCTGACTTTC
cdr3_aa: CASRGQGDSSGANVLTF

d_call: .
v_call: TRBV27
clone_size: .
j_call: TRBJ1-4
cdr3_nt: TGTGCCAGCGGTAACAGGGCAACTAATGAAAAACTGTTTTTT
cdr3_aa: CASGNRATNEKLFF

d_call: TRBD2
v_call: TRBV10-3
clone_size: .
j_call: TRBJ2-3
cdr3_nt: TGTGCCATCAGCGGACAGGGGGGACTAGCGGGAGTCCTTGCGGATACGCAGTATTTT
cdr3_aa: CAISGQGGLAGVLADTQYF

d_call: .
v_call: TRBV5-4
clone_size: few
j_call: TRBJ2-4
cdr3_nt: TGTGCCAGCAGTCCCAGGGGCGGAAACATTCAGTACTTC
cdr3_aa: CASSPRGGNIQYF

d_call: .
v_call: TRBV30
clone_size: .
j_call: TRBJ1-3
cdr3_nt: TGTGCCTGGAGTGTACGCAGGGGAAACACCATATATTTT
cdr3_aa: CAWSVRRGNTIYF

d_call: TRBD2
v_call: TRBV9
clone_size: .
j_call: TRBJ2-7
cdr3_nt: TGTGCCAGCAGTCAAGGACTAGCGGGAGGGCCTGGCTACGAGCAGTACTTC
cdr3_aa: CASSQGLAGGPGYEQYF

d_call: TRBD2
v_call: TRBV7-9
clone_size: .
j_call: TRBJ2-5
cdr3_nt: TGTGCCAGCAGCCAGATACTAGCGGGGGAGACCCAGTACTTC
cdr3_aa: CASSQILAGETQYF

d_call: TRBD2
v_call: TRBV4-2
clone_size: .
j_call: TRBJ2-7
cdr3_nt: TGTGCCAGCAGCCAAGATAGCGGGAGTTACTACGAGCAGTACTTC
cdr3_aa: CASSQDSGSYYEQYF

d_call: .
v_call: TRBV28
clone_size: .
j_call: TRBJ2-7
cdr3_nt: TGTGCCACCTCATATACGGACAGATTATTCGCCTACGAGCAGTACTTC
cdr3_aa: CATSYTDRLFAYEQYF

d_call: TRBD1
v_call: TRBV6-1
clone_size: .
j_call: TRBJ2-7
cdr3_nt: TGTGCCAGCATCCTGGGACAGGGTGACTACGAGCAGTACTTC
cdr3_aa: CASILGQGDYEQYF

d_call: TRBD1
v_call: TRBV6-5
clone_size: .
j_call: TRBJ1-2
cdr3_nt: TGTGCCAGCACTCGACAGGGAGTGGACTATGGCTACACCTTC
cdr3_aa: CASTRQGVDYGYTF

d_call: TRBD2
v_call: TRBV18
clone_size: .
j_call: TRBJ2-7
cdr3_nt: TGTGCCAGCTCACCTAGCGGGAGGGGTCACGAGCAGTACTTC
cdr3_aa: CASSPSGRGHEQYF

d_call: .
v_call: TRBV6-6
clone_size: .
j_call: TRBJ2-7
cdr3_nt: TGTGCCAGCAGTTACTCGGGGGGTGACCAGCAGTACTTC
cdr3_aa: CASSYSGGDQQYF

d_call: TRBD2
v_call: TRBV6-5
clone_size: .
j_call: TRBJ2-2
cdr3_nt: TGTGCCAGCAGACCGGGACTAGCGTCCGGGGAGCTGTTTTTT
cdr3_aa: CASRPGLASGELFF

d_call: TRBD1
v_call: TRBV7-9
clone_size: .
j_call: TRBJ2-3
cdr3_nt: TGTGCCAGCAGCCCTCGGGGACAGGGGACAGATACGCAGTATTTT
cdr3_aa: CASSPRGQGTDTQYF